The clone carrying this T cell receptor (beta chain) was picked up many times. Amplification of TCR beta CDR3 regions used RNA transcripts. RT-PCR was first run with HTBI primers, then multiplex PCR in a second round. TCRdb re-called the multiplex PCR reads through MiXCR, storing one row per CDR3 protein. The sample has under 350,000 distinct CDR3 sequences; roughly 16% are singletons. CDR3 length: 10 residues. Germline V lookup: CDR1 DFQATT, CDR2 SNEGSKA (reference sequence). Trimming pared 6 bases from V and 7 bases from J, leaving 9 bases between. The data belong to a study of Graves' ophthalmopathy and Graves' hyperthyroidism.

Sequencing used peripheral blood. The clonotype comes from an adult man with Graves' ophthalmopathy. The gene calls are TRBV20-1 and TRBJ2-5; D not certain. CDR3 loop: CSALAGTQYF. DNA of the CDR3: TGCAGTGCCCTGGCCGGGACCCAGTACTTC.